This T cell receptor (beta chain) is drawn from a study of CD8+CD57+ T cells in acquired aplastic anemia. Overall study context: Yields of DNA that came from sorted CD4+ and CD8+ cells averaged around 3 ug.

Only patients with CD8+CD57+ cell expansion on flow cytometry were chosen for sequencing. Patients were treatment-naive when blood was sampled. TCR beta VDJ and CDR3 profiles were obtained from a genomic DNA template. TCRdb analysed the reads with MiXCR anew, one entry per CDR3 protein. Of about 120,000 distinct CDR3 sequences listed, 45% to 60% were seen once; the top ten hold around 27%. Findings of the study overall: Between the patient and control groups, CD8+ Simpson's diversity did not differ significantly.

Notes on this clonotype: Its antigen is undetermined. Relative to the germline gene, one junction end is altered; a read error may explain this.

The sequence was obtained from a human donor with aplastic anemia. The sample comprised sorted CD4+, CD8+, or CD8+CD57+ T cells (not recorded which) from PBMCs.

DNA for the CDR3: TGTGCCATCAGAGAAGCGGGAGAGGCCCAACTCCTAATCTTC. Translation gives CAIREAGEAQLLIF. The chain recombines TRBV10-3 with TRBJ2-1; 8 nucleotides agree with TRBD2. Per the germline V gene, CDR1 is ENHRY and CDR2 is SYGVKD. The length of the CDR3 is 14 residues.